These T cell receptor beta chains were read from a single sample in a study of vaccination and CD4 T cells after COVID-19. These receptors have no known antigen. TCRdb re-derived calls from the PCR reads in MiXCR, one entry per CDR3 protein. The sample carries 15,000 to 20,000 distinct CDR3 sequences, just under 50% recorded once. This specimen was CD4+ T cells from blood, cultured in vitro, taken before SARS-CoV-2 vaccination. The receptors come from a human donor who had recovered from COVID-19. Both conserved end residues are part of each CDR3. The D gene is left open where the match is weak. Size is stated for part of the rows, as once, few or many counts, or as a class when the clone is expanded.

TRBV7-2,few,TRBJ1-5,NA,CASSFSGQPQHF,TGTGCCAGCAGCTTTTCAGGTCAGCCCCAGCATTTT
TRBV6-1,NA,TRBJ1-2,NA,CASSHNAGRGYTF,TGTGCCAGCTCCCACAATGCGGGACGTGGCTACACCTTC
TRBV5-1,NA,TRBJ2-5,NA,CASSLDLVVETQYF,TGCGCCAGCAGCTTGGACCTAGTGGTGGAGACCCAGTACTTC
TRBV19,NA,TRBJ1-1,NA,CASRFADAEAFF,TGTGCCAGTCGTTTTGCGGACGCTGAAGCTTTCTTT
TRBV2,NA,TRBJ2-3,NA,CASSIADAQYF,TGTGCCAGCAGTATAGCCGATGCGCAGTATTTT
TRBV27,NA,TRBJ2-7,NA,CATGRGPSYEQYF,TGTGCCACTGGGAGGGGGCCCTCCTACGAGCAGTACTTC
TRBV27,NA,TRBJ1-6,NA,CASTTQGKSPLHF,TGTGCCAGCACGACCCAGGGTAAATCACCCCTCCACTTT
TRBV7-9,few,TRBJ2-5,TRBD1,CASSRLGTVYQETQYF,TGTGCCAGCAGCCGACTTGGGACAGTTTACCAAGAGACCCAGTACTTC
TRBV18,NA,TRBJ1-2,TRBD1,CASSGTGTSYGYTF,TGTGCCAGCTCGGGGACAGGGACGAGCTATGGCTACACCTTC
TRBV28,few,TRBJ1-1,NA,CASSLQMNTEAFF,TGTGCCAGCAGTTTACAGATGAACACTGAAGCTTTCTTT
TRBV11-3,NA,TRBJ2-7,NA,CASSFPSTYEQHF,TGTGCCAGCAGCTTTCCGTCTACCTACGAGCAGCACTTC
TRBV6-2/TRBV6-3,few,TRBJ1-2,NA,CASTKGRSYGYTF,TGTGCCAGCACCAAGGGACGGAGCTATGGCTACACCTTC
TRBV4-1,NA,TRBJ2-2,TRBD2,CASSQEAGGRSGELFF,TGCGCCAGCAGCCAAGAAGCCGGGGGGAGGTCCGGGGAGCTGTTTTTT
TRBV10-3,NA,TRBJ1-3,TRBD1,CAISKTGTDSGNTIYF,TGTGCCATCAGTAAGACAGGGACAGACTCTGGAAACACCATATATTTT
TRBV19,NA,TRBJ1-5,NA,CASRNTGQIIQPQHF,TGTGCCAGTAGAAACACAGGGCAAATAATTCAGCCCCAGCATTTT
TRBV19,NA,TRBJ1-1,NA,CASSTSVNTEAFF,TGTGCCAGTAGTACATCCGTGAACACTGAAGCTTTCTTT
TRBV2,once,TRBJ1-1,NA,CASIPRARGTEAFF,TGTGCCAGCATACCCAGGGCTCGGGGGACTGAAGCTTTCTTT
TRBV30,NA,TRBJ1-2,NA,CAWSEGRSPYGYTF,TGTGCCTGGAGTGAAGGCAGGAGCCCCTATGGCTACACCTTC
TRBV5-4,NA,TRBJ2-5,NA,CASSLPLETQYF,TGTGCCAGCAGCCTTCCCTTAGAGACCCAGTACTTC
TRBV10-3,NA,TRBJ2-7,NA,CAISESDEQYF,TGTGCCATCAGTGAGTCCGACGAGCAGTACTTC
TRBV7-2,NA,TRBJ2-4,TRBD1,CASSLHSTGNIQYF,TGTGCCAGCAGCCTACATTCGACAGGGAACATTCAGTACTTC
TRBV28,NA,TRBJ1-2,NA,CASSLVDKTNGYTF,TGTGCCAGCAGTTTGGTCGACAAGACAAATGGCTACACCTTC
TRBV6-2/TRBV6-3,NA,TRBJ2-5,TRBD2,CASSYFPGPGRGETQYF,TGTGCCAGCAGTTACTTTCCAGGCCCGGGGAGGGGAGAGACCCAGTACTTC
TRBV19,NA,TRBJ2-5,TRBD2,CATGASGTGETQYF,TGTGCCACTGGAGCTAGCGGGACGGGGGAGACCCAGTACTTC
TRBV20-1,once,TRBJ2-1,NA,CSARFRVGKNEQFF,TGCAGTGCTAGATTCAGGGTGGGGAAAAATGAGCAGTTCTTC
TRBV6-5,few,TRBJ2-7,NA,CASSYNLGGKGWEQYF,TGTGCCAGCAGTTACAATTTGGGCGGGAAGGGTTGGGAGCAGTACTTC
TRBV11-3,NA,TRBJ2-5,TRBD2,CASSSGLAGGTSQETQYF,TGTGCCAGCAGCTCCGGACTAGCGGGGGGCACCTCCCAAGAGACCCAGTACTTC
TRBV7-9,few,TRBJ2-5,TRBD2,CASSPGAGTSGSETQYF,TGTGCCAGCAGCCCCGGGGCAGGGACTAGCGGATCCGAGACCCAGTACTTC
TRBV10-2,once,TRBJ1-2,NA,CASSDLLGYGYTF,TGCGCCAGCAGTGACCTGTTGGGGTATGGCTACACCTTC
TRBV18,few,TRBJ1-1,NA,CASSPGLMNTEAFF,TGTGCCAGCTCACCAGGACTGATGAACACTGAAGCTTTCTTT
TRBV7-8,NA,TRBJ1-1,NA,CASSSETDLGGTEAFF,TGTGCCAGCAGCTCCGAGACGGACCTAGGGGGAACTGAAGCTTTCTTT
TRBV6-5,NA,TRBJ2-1,TRBD2,CASSYPAGENEQFF,TGTGCCAGCAGTTACCCAGCGGGAGAAAATGAGCAGTTCTTC
TRBV6-1,few,TRBJ1-6,NA,CASKTGQPFNSPLHF,TGTGCCAGTAAAACCGGACAGCCTTTTAATTCACCCCTCCACTTT
TRBV20-1,few,TRBJ2-1,TRBD2,CSATSGRSPYNEQFF,TGCAGTGCTACGAGCGGGAGATCCCCCTACAATGAGCAGTTCTTC
TRBV7-8,NA,TRBJ2-7,TRBD1,CASSSLTSGTGGTLSYEQYF,TGTGCCAGCAGCTCATTAACTTCCGGGACAGGGGGTACCCTCTCCTACGAGCAGTACTTC
TRBV6-1,NA,TRBJ2-5,TRBD2,CASSETSGGQTQYF,TGTGCCAGCAGCGAAACTAGCGGGGGACAGACCCAGTACTTC
TRBV27,NA,TRBJ1-2,NA,CASKRYGPTGGYTF,TGTGCCAGCAAAAGGTACGGACCGACCGGAGGCTACACCTTC
TRBV19,few,TRBJ1-1,TRBD1,CASTRGTGTEAFF,TGTGCCAGTACCAGAGGGACAGGGACTGAAGCTTTCTTT
TRBV7-2,NA,TRBJ2-7,TRBD1,CASSLRDRTYEQYF,TGTGCCAGCAGCTTAAGGGACAGGACCTACGAGCAGTACTTC
TRBV7-2,NA,TRBJ2-7,TRBD2,CASSFTSGRNEQYF,TGTGCCAGCAGCTTCACTAGCGGGAGGAACGAGCAGTACTTC
TRBV6-1,few,TRBJ2-7,TRBD2,CASSGTSGRPYEQYF,TGTGCCAGCAGTGGGACTAGCGGGAGGCCCTACGAGCAGTACTTC
TRBV20-1,NA,TRBJ1-1,NA,CSANRANTEAFF,TGCAGTGCTAATAGGGCGAACACTGAAGCTTTCTTT
TRBV19,NA,TRBJ2-5,NA,CASSGYLQETQYF,TGTGCCAGTAGTGGATACCTTCAGGAGACCCAGTACTTC
TRBV5-1,NA,TRBJ1-1,TRBD1,CASSPGQGGTEAFF,TGCGCCAGCAGCCCCGGACAGGGAGGCACTGAAGCTTTCTTT
TRBV20-1,few,TRBJ1-2,NA,CSATLRFGGHGYTF,TGCAGTGCTACGCTGCGGTTTGGGGGACACGGCTACACCTTC
TRBV20-1,NA,TRBJ2-1,TRBD2,CSARPATSGGTYNEQFF,TGCAGTGCTAGACCCGCCACTAGCGGGGGGACCTACAATGAGCAGTTCTTC
TRBV20-1,NA,TRBJ2-1,NA,CSADRPWGRNKYNEQFF,TGCAGTGCTGATCGTCCGTGGGGCAGAAATAAATACAATGAGCAGTTCTTC
TRBV6-1,NA,TRBJ1-1,NA,CASRGARNTEAFF,TGTGCCAGCAGGGGGGCGCGGAACACTGAAGCTTTCTTT
TRBV7-8,NA,TRBJ2-3,TRBD2,CASSQGLAGNTDTQYF,TGTGCCAGCAGCCAGGGACTAGCTGGGAACACAGATACGCAGTATTTT
TRBV7-2,few,TRBJ2-2,NA,CASSRDRVDTGELFF,TGTGCCAGCAGCCGTGACCGGGTCGACACCGGGGAGCTGTTTTTT
TRBV10-3,NA,TRBJ2-7,NA,CATTGRDNSYEQYF,TGTGCCACCACGGGACGGGACAACTCCTACGAGCAGTACTTC
TRBV6-5,once,TRBJ1-6,NA,CASSFSGSPLHF,TGTGCCAGCAGTTTCTCAGGTTCACCCCTCCACTTT
TRBV19,NA,TRBJ2-7,NA,CASAGGPPYEQYF,TGTGCCAGTGCGGGCGGACCACCCTACGAGCAGTACTTC
TRBV11-3,NA,TRBJ1-2,NA,CASSPDPGQNTYGYTF,TGTGCCAGCAGCCCCGACCCAGGACAAAACACTTATGGCTACACCTTC